Reported below is one TCR beta chain. The germline V gene has CDR1 LNHDA and CDR2 SQIVND (reference sequence). J lost 7 bases, V lost 1 base, and 8 bases had no gene match. The CDR3 sequence is 15 residues long. Original processing methods: Amplified reference gene primers provided the basis for estimating nucleated cell counts. Profiled with immunoSEQ multiplex PCR; TCRdb holds only in-frame clones, not every one. Clonal size and the V and J genes are those of that table, whereas D and trimming came from the DNA. The sample holds approximately 230,000 clones, around 88% seen once. These data come from a study of blood T cell repertoires in COVID-19. About the research overall: The origin of the acute and convalescent COVID-19 samples was the United States, Italy and Spain. Nucleic acid was either cDNA or gDNA, and it came from T cells, B-cell-depleted T cells, or PBMCs.

This rearrangement joins TRBV19 to TRBJ2-3; 7 positions agree with TRBD2. Sequencing was done on a sample of peripheral blood. The source is a man older than 75 with acute or convalescent COVID-19. The chain's CDR3 is CASSIGRDYRNTQYF. The CDR3 region has the DNA TGTGCCAGTAGTATAGGCAGGGACTACCGGAATACGCAGTATTTT.